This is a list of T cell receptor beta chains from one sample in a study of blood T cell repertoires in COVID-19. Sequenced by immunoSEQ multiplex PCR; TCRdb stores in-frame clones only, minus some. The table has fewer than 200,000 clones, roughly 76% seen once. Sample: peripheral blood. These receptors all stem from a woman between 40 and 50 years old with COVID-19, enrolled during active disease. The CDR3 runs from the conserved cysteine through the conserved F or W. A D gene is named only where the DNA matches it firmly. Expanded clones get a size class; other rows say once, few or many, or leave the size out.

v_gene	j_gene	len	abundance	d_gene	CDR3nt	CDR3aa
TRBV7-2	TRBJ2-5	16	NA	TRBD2	TGTGCCAGCAGCTTCAACACGGGACTAGCCGCTGAGACCCAGTACTTC	CASSFNTGLAAETQYF
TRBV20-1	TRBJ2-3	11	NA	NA	TGCAGTGGTAGCTCCACAGATACGCAGTATTTT	CSGSSTDTQYF
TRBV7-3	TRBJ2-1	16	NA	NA	TGTGCCAGCAGCTTAAATGAGTTGGGCAACAACAATGAGCAGTTCTTC	CASSLNELGNNNEQFF
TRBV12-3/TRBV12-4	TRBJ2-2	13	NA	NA	TGTGCCAGCCAACTGGTCTTTACCGGGGAGCTGTTTTTT	CASQLVFTGELFF
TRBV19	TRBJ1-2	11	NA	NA	TGTGCCAGTAGGAGCGGCTATGGCTACACCTTC	CASRSGYGYTF
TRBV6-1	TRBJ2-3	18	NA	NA	TGTGCCAGCAGTGAAAGGATATTAGTCCCGACTAGCACAGATACGCAGTATTTT	CASSERILVPTSTDTQYF
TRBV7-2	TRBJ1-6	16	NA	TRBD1	TGTGCCAGCAGCCCTGCCCGGACAGGCGGGCGTTCACCCCTCCACTTT	CASSPARTGGRSPLHF
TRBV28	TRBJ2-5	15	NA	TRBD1	TGTGCCAGCTTTGGGGACAGGGGGCCCCAAGAGACCCAGTACTTC	CASFGDRGPQETQYF
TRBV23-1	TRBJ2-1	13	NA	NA	TGCGCCAGCAGTCAAGTCCTAGTGCATGAGCAGTTCTTC	CASSQVLVHEQFF
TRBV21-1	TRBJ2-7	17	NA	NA	TGTGCCAGCAGCTCTGGGGGAGGGGGACAGGGTTCGTACGAGCAGTACTTC	CASSSGGGGQGSYEQYF
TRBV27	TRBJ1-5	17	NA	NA	TGTGCCAGCAGTTTCCGAACGCCCAACAGGAGCAATCAGCCCCAGCATTTT	CASSFRTPNRSNQPQHF
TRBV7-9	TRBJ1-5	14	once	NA	TGTGCCAGCAGCGAATGGACAGTAAATCAGCCCCAGCATTTT	CASSEWTVNQPQHF
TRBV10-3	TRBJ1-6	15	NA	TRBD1	TGTGCCATCAGTGTTGGGACAGGAAATAATTCACCCCTCCACTTT	CAISVGTGNNSPLHF
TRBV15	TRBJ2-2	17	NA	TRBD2	TGTGCCACCAGCAGAACCGGACTAGCGGACAACACCGGGGAGCTGTTTTTT	CATSRTGLADNTGELFF
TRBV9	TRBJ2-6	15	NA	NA	TGTGCCAGCAGCGTTCCGGGTGGAGGGGCCAACGTCCTGACTTTC	CASSVPGGGANVLTF
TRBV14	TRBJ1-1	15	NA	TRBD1	TGTGCCAGCAGCCAAAGGACAGGGATCAACACTGAAGCTTTCTTT	CASSQRTGINTEAFF
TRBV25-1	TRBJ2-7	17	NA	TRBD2	TGTGCCAGCAACGACTCCGGTTTAGCGGGACTGTACTACGAGCAGTACTTC	CASNDSGLAGLYYEQYF
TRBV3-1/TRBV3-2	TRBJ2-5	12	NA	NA	TGTGCCAGCAGCCCTAACCCAGAGACCCAGTACTTC	CASSPNPETQYF
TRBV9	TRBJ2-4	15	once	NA	TGTGCCAGCAGCGCGGACGGCTTGGGGAGTAACATTCAGTACTTC	CASSADGLGSNIQYF
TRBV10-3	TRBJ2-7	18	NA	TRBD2	TGTGCCATCAGGGCTGGAGAGACTAGCGGTACCTTTACCTACGAGCAGTACTTC	CAIRAGETSGTFTYEQYF
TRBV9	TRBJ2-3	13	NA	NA	TGTGCCAGCAGCGTAGCCGGGACACTTACGCAGTATTTT	CASSVAGTLTQYF
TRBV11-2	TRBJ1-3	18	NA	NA	TGTGCCAGCAGCTTTAACATCCGTGGCAGGGGTCTCGGAAACACCATATATTTT	CASSFNIRGRGLGNTIYF
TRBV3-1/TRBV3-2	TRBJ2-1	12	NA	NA	TGTGCCAGCAGCCGCGTAGGGGATGAGCAGTTCTTC	CASSRVGDEQFF
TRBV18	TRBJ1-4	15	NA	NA	TGTGCCAGCTCACCACCGTCAGGGGCTAATGAAAAACTGTTTTTT	CASSPPSGANEKLFF
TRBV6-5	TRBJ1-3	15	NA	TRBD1	TGTGCCAGCAGTTACCCAGGGGGTCCTGGAAACACCATATATTTT	CASSYPGGPGNTIYF
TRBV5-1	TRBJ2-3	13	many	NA	TGCGCCAGCAGCTTGGATGTTCCGGATACGCAGTATTTT	CASSLDVPDTQYF
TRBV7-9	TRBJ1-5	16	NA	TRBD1	TGTGCCAGCAGCTTAGGAGACAGGGGTAGGAATCAGCCCCAGCATTTT	CASSLGDRGRNQPQHF
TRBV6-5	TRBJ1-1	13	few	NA	TGTGCCAGCAGTCGGACAGTGAACACTGAAGCTTTCTTT	CASSRTVNTEAFF
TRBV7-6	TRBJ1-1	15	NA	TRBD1	TGTGCCAGCAGCTTCTCGGGACAGGTCGAGGCTGAAGCTTTCTTT	CASSFSGQVEAEAFF
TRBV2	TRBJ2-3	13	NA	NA	TGTGCCAGCAACTCGCGGATCACAGATACGCAGTATTTT	CASNSRITDTQYF
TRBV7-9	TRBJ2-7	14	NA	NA	TGTGCCAGCAGCTTAGAGACAGTAACCTACGAGCAGTACTTC	CASSLETVTYEQYF
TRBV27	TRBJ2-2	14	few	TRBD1	TGTGCCAGCAGTTTACAGGGGGAGACCGGGGAGCTGTTTTTT	CASSLQGETGELFF
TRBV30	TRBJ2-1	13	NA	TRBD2	TGTGCCTGGACTAGCGGGGGGGCTGGCGAGCAGTTCTTC	CAWTSGGAGEQFF
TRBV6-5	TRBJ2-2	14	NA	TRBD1	TGTGCCAGCAGCCGAACAGGGGGCAGCGGGGAGCTGTTTTTT	CASSRTGGSGELFF
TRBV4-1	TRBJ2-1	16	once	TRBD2	TGCGCCAGCAGCCATTTACGTCTAGCGGCCAACAATGAGCAGTTCTTC	CASSHLRLAANNEQFF
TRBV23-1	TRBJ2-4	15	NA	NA	TGCGCCAGCGGGCATTTTAGCGACTCCGAAAACATTCAGTACTTC	CASGHFSDSENIQYF
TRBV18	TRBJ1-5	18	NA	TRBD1	TGTGCCAGCTCACACCGAAACCCTACAGGGGGAGGTAATCAGCCCCAGCATTTT	CASSHRNPTGGGNQPQHF
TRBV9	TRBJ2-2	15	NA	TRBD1	TGTGCCAGCAGCGGACAGGGGGAGAGCGGCGGGGAGCTGTTTTTT	CASSGQGESGGELFF
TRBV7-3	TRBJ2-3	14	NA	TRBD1	TGTGCCAGTGGAACGGGACAGCTTACAGATACGCAGTATTTT	CASGTGQLTDTQYF
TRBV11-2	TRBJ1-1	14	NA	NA	TGTGCCAGCAGCCAGACAAGGATGAACACTGAAGCTTTCTTT	CASSQTRMNTEAFF